One sample yielded the 18 T cell receptor beta chains listed below, sequenced in a study of blood T cell repertoires in COVID-19. Clones were read by immunoSEQ multiplex PCR, and TCRdb kept only the in-frame ones, dropping some. The sample records roughly 220,000 clones, about 83% being singletons. Material for sequencing was PBMCs or T cells enriched from blood (not recorded which). These receptors were obtained from a woman aged 40 to 49 who had recovered from COVID-19.

The chain's CDR3 is CASSWTSGRHTDTQYF. CDR3 DNA: TGTGCCAGCAGTTGGACTAGCGGGAGGCACACAGATACGCAGTATTTT. The chain couples TRBV6-5 to TRBJ2-3; the match to TRBD2 covers 14 bases. Germline V gene sequence: CDR1 MNHEY, CDR2 SVGAGI. The trim removed 4 bases at V and 2 bases at J, leaving 2 bases unmatched. The CDR3 is 16 residues long.

There are a few counts of this clone. The CDR3: CASTTYYPGLAGDSSYNEQFF. The CDR3 nucleotides read TGTGCCAGCACCACTTATTACCCGGGACTAGCGGGCGATAGCTCCTACAATGAGCAGTTCTTC. The rearrangement uses TRBV27 and TRBJ2-1; 12 nucleotides agree with TRBD2. This CDR3 contains 21 residues. Germline CDR1 MNHEY, CDR2 SMNVEV (reference sequence). J lost 0 bases, V lost 7 bases, and 19 bases had no gene match.

This chain uses TRBV15 with TRBJ2-1, with 7 bases identical to TRBD1. The CDR3 loop spans 15 amino acids. V dropped 0 bases and J dropped 10; count of bases not matched to a gene: 9. CDR1 is LNHNV, CDR2 YYDKDF, per germline (reference sequence). The DNA of the CDR3 is TGTGCCACCAGCAGAGATAGTCGCAGGGGGAACGAGCAGTTCTTC. Amino acid sequence: CATSRDSRRGNEQFF.

This clone was detected only a few times. This chain joins TRBV11-2 and TRBJ2-7, with 9 positions matching TRBD2. Germline lookup yields CDR1 SGHAT and CDR2 FQNNGV. This CDR3 has 16 amino acids. J was trimmed by 6 bases and V by 1 base; bases with no gene match: 10. CDR3 nucleotide sequence: TGTGCCAGCAGCTTAGCTAGCGGGAATCTCTATGGCGAGCAGTACTTC. Protein: CASSLASGNLYGEQYF.

The genes are TRBV7-9 and TRBJ1-1, with D maybe TRBD1 (6 bases). The V end lost 1 base, the J end lost 1 base, and 10 bases lay between the germline ends. The germline gives CDR1 SEHNR, CDR2 FQNEAQ (reference sequence). This CDR3 has 15 residues. CDR3 residues: CASSLVAGANTEAFF. CDR3 in DNA: TGTGCCAGCAGCTTAGTCGCAGGGGCGAACACTGAAGCTTTCTTT.

This rearrangement joins TRBV7-8 to TRBJ2-7; no definite D call. With 3 bases removed from V and 3 bases from J, the gap between germline ends came to 15 bases. This CDR3 contains 15 residues. The germline V gene has CDR1 SGHVS and CDR2 FQNEAQ. CDR3 loop: CASSFFEFSSYEQYF. The CDR3 DNA sequence: TGTGCCAGCAGCTTCTTCGAGTTCTCTAGCTACGAGCAGTACTTC.

The chain uses TRBV18 and TRBJ2-1, with 9 bases identical to TRBD1. Germline CDR1 reads KGHSH; CDR2 reads LQKENI. CDR3 length: 15 amino acids. After removal of 3 bases from V and 7 bases from J, the junction contained 7 bases not matched to a gene. CDR3 nucleotides: TGTGCCAGCTCACCTCGTCGGGACAGGGTGAATGAGCAGTTCTTC. Residues: CASSPRRDRVNEQFF.

The rearrangement joins TRBV18 to TRBJ2-1, with TRBD1 matching 8 bases. Germline CDR1 and CDR2: KGHSH and LQKENI. V dropped 2 bases and J dropped 4; count of bases not matched to a gene: 10. This CDR3 has 17 residues. CDR3 sequence reads: CASSPKDRAWTYNEQFF. The CDR3 nucleotides read TGTGCCAGCTCACCAAAGGACAGGGCCTGGACTTACAATGAGCAGTTCTTC.

This chain links TRBV30 with TRBJ1-1; 7 bases map to TRBD1. Germline V lookup: CDR1 GTSNPN, CDR2 SVGIG (reference sequence). This CDR3 spans 13 amino acids. The ends lost 5 bases at V and 3 bases at J; junction bases unmatched: 6. CDR3 sequence (DNA): TGTGCCTGGGCCCCAGGACAGGACACTGAAGCTTTCTTT. Its protein product is CAWAPGQDTEAFF.

The chain has TRBV28 and TRBJ1-4, with D perhaps TRBD1 (6 bases). The germline V gene encodes CDR1 MDHEN and CDR2 SYDVKM. CDR3 length: 15 residues. V lost 4 bases and J 8 bases, leaving 17 bases between the germline ends. DNA of the CDR3: TGTGCCAGCAGTTCCTCTTTCCGGACAGTGGAAAAACTGTTTTTT. Encoded protein: CASSSSFRTVEKLFF.

The V gene is TRBV3-1 (or the pseudogene TRBV3-2), the J gene TRBJ2-3, with a tentative D call TRBD1 (5 bases). This CDR3 spans 14 amino acids. Germline CDR1 and CDR2: LGHDT and YNNKEL (reference sequence). The germline V and J ends were trimmed by 3 bases and 5 bases, with 12 bases remaining between them. The CDR3 loop is CASSHRQGGDTQYF. CDR3 in DNA: TGTGCCAGCAGCCATCGGCAGGGCGGAGATACGCAGTATTTT.

V is TRBV3-1 (or the pseudogene TRBV3-2) and J is TRBJ1-1; D is undetermined. Germline CDR1 reads LGHDT; CDR2 reads YNNKEL (reference sequence). This CDR3 is built from 14 residues. Trimming removed 4 bases at V and 5 bases at J, with 14 bases between. The CDR3 sequence is CASSRFPGGTEAFF. CDR3 DNA sequence: TGTGCCAGCAGCCGGTTCCCTGGAGGGACTGAAGCTTTCTTT.

The V and J genes are TRBV24-1 and TRBJ2-1; 10 nucleotides line up with TRBD2. J lost 15 bases, V lost 4 bases, and 8 bases had no gene match. The germline V gene has CDR1 KGHDR and CDR2 SFDVKD. The CDR3 is 13 amino acids. DNA for the CDR3: TGTGCCACCAGTGACCTTCGACTAGCGGGTATGTTCTTC. Translation gives CATSDLRLAGMFF.

V and J are TRBV18 and TRBJ2-3, with D maybe TRBD1 (5 bases). CDR1 and CDR2 (germline): KGHSH, LQKENI. This CDR3 is 14 amino acids long. V lost 6 bases, J lost 6 bases, and 16 bases lay in between. In nucleotides, the CDR3 is TGTGCCAGCTCGGACACAGCTATTGTGGATACGCAGTATTTT. It specifies CASSDTAIVDTQYF. Full variable domain (rest looked up from reference TRBV18 and TRBJ2-3): NAGVMQNPRHLVRRRGQEARLRCSPMKGHSHVYWYRQLPEEGLKFMVYLQKENIIDESGMPKERFSAEFPKEGPSILRIQQVVRGDSAAYFCASSDTAIVDTQYFGPGTRLTVL.

Remarks on this clone: An end of the junction does not agree with germline; a read error may underlie this. The chain uses TRBV6-5 and TRBJ1-1, with a tentative D call TRBD1 (5 bases). From germline, CDR1 is MNHEY and CDR2 SVGAGI. The CDR3 runs to 12 residues. DNA for the CDR3: TGTGCTAGCAGAGGGGCGAACACTGAAGCTTTCTTT. Amino acid sequence: CASRGANTEAFF.

The rearrangement uses TRBV7-2 and TRBJ2-3; no clear D gene. The CDR3 spans 13 residues. Germline V CDR1 and CDR2: SGHTA, FQGNSA. Trimming shortened V by 0 bases and J by 5 bases, and 6 bases separated the two germline ends. The CDR3 coding sequence is TGTGCCAGCAGCTTAGCTACGGGAGATACGCAGTATTTT. Amino acid sequence: CASSLATGDTQYF.

This clone has only a few counts. The chain has TRBV5-6 and TRBJ1-2, with no clear D. The V gene's germline CDR1 is SGHDT and CDR2 YYEEEE. The CDR3 spans 11 residues. V gave up 2 bases and J gave up 8 bases, with 7 bases separating them. CDR3 DNA: TGTGCCAGCAGCTTCGCGGAGGGCTACACCTTC. This codes for CASSFAEGYTF. The variable domain in full, completed from reference TRBV5-6 and TRBJ1-2, reads DAGVTQSPTHLIKTRGQQVTLRCSPKSGHDTVSWYQQALGQGPQFIFQYYEEEERQRGNFPDRFSGHQFPNYSSELNVNALLLGDSALYLCASSFAEGYTFGSGTRLTVV.

Here the CDR3 DNA reads TGCGCCACGAGACCGAGGGTTTGGAGCTATGGCTACACCTTC. Protein sequence: CATRPRVWSYGYTF. This chain connects TRBV5-1 to TRBJ1-2; D unresolved. The germline CDR1 and CDR2 sequences are SGHRS and YFSETQ. The CDR3 extends over 14 amino acids. Trimming stripped 9 bases from V and 4 bases from J, with 19 bases between.